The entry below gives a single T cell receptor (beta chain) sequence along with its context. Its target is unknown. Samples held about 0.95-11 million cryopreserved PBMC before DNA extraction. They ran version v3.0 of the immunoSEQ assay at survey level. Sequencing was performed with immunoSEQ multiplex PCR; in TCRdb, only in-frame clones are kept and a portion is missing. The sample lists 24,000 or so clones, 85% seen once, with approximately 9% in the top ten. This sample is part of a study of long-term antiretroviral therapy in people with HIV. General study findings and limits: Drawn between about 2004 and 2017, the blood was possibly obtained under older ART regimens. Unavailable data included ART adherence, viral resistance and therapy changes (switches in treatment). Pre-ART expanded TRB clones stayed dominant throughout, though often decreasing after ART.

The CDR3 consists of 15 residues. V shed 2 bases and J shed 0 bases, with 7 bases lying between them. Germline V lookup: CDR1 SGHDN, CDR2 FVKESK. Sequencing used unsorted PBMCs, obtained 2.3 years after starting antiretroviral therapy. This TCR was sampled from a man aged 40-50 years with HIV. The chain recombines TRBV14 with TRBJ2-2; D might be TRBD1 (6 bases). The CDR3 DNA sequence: TGTGCCAGCAGCCAACAGGGGCCGAACACCGGGGAGCTGTTTTTT. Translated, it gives CASSQQGPNTGELFF. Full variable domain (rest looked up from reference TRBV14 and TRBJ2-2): EAGVTQFPSHSVIEKGQTVTLRCDPISGHDNLYWYRRVMGKEIKFLLHFVKESKQDESGMPNNRFLAERTGGTYSTLKVQPAELEDSGVYFCASSQQGPNTGELFFGEGSRLTVL.